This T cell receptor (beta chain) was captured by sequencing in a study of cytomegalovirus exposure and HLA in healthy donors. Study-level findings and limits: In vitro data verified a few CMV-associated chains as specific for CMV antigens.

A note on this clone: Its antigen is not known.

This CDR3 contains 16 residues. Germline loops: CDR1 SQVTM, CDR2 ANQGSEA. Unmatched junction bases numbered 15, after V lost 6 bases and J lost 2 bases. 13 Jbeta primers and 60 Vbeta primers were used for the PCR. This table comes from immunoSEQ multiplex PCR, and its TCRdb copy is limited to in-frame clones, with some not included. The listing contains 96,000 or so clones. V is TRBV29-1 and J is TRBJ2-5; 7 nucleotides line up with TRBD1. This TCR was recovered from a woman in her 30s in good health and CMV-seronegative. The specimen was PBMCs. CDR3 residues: CSVLLNPTGLQETQYF. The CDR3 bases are TGCAGCGTCTTACTAAACCCGACAGGGTTACAAGAGACCCAGTACTTC.